What follows describes a single TCR beta chain. The sample comes from a study of TIL therapy for anti-PD-1-resistant metastatic lung cancer. Study-wide background: Tumors were harvested before any PD-1/PD-L1 blockade.

The libraries were made with immunoSEQ v3. Generated by immunoSEQ multiplex PCR, the TCRdb table keeps only in-frame clones and is missing some. The table lists tens of thousands of clones, 78% of them singletons. The germline V gene has CDR1 MNHNS and CDR2 SASEGT. CDR3 length: 12 residues. The ends were cut back, 7 bases at V and 1 base at J, with 7 bases in the middle. Described time point: pre-treatment sample, taken before nivolumab and TIL therapy. Enrollment ran from October 2017 to January 2020. The clonotype was recovered from a person aged 30 to 80 with non-small cell lung cancer. The rearrangement joins TRBV6-1 to TRBJ1-1; D is uncertain. The specimen was blood, collected at baseline. The CDR3 sequence: CASTMGNTEAFF. DNA for the CDR3: TGTGCCAGCACTATGGGGAACACTGAAGCTTTCTTT.